These 22 T cell receptor beta chains were sequenced from one sample in a study of vaccination effects on CD4 cells after COVID-19. The antigens of these receptors remain unknown. Prior to sequencing, the ViraFEST assay stimulated PBMC with viral peptide pools, which expanded the antigen-specific CD4+ T cells. An approximately nine-day culture period preceded the isolation of CD4+ T cells. The individual was infected with SARS-CoV-2 between March and December 2020, as confirmed by PCR. Repertoires were generated with immunoSEQ multiplex PCR, while TCRdb's copy carries only in-frame clones and drops some. The table has 45,000 to 70,000 clones, roughly 77% seen once. The specimen comprised CD4+ T cells from PBMCs cultured with HIV peptides, sampled before COVID-19 vaccination. The sample's subset: HIV-1 Nef peptide pool negative control/reference culture. The receptors here all came from a human donor who had a prior SARS-CoV-2 infection.

The rearrangement links TRBV6-6 to TRBJ2-7; TRBD1 aligns across 10 bases. V trimming: 4 bases; J trimming: 4 bases; junction bases outside the gene matches: 4. Germline-derived CDR1 and CDR2 are MNHNY and SVGAGI (reference sequence). The CDR3 runs to 14 residues. CDR3 sequence reads: CASSFRDRGYEQYF. For the CDR3, the DNA is TGTGCCAGCAGTTTCCGGGACAGGGGTTACGAGCAGTACTTC.

The CDR3 DNA reads TGTGCTAGTGGTTTGACGGTAGCGGGGGTGGAGACCCAGTACTTC. Amino acid sequence: CASGLTVAGVETQYF. V and J are TRBV12-5 and TRBJ2-5, with 9 nucleotides matching TRBD2. This CDR3 spans 15 amino acids. V shed 2 bases and J 5 bases; nucleotides not matched to a gene: 6. Germline-derived CDR1 and CDR2 are LGHNT and FRNRAP.

This clone turned up a few times. The genes are TRBV10-3 and TRBJ2-3; 7 bases agree with TRBD2. Trimming at V came to 0 bases and at J to 2 bases, leaving 11 bases not matched to a gene. Per germline, CDR1 ENHRY and CDR2 SYGVKD. The CDR3 is 18 amino acids. CDR3: CAISESGTKAGFTDTQYF. The CDR3 DNA reads as TGTGCCATCAGTGAGTCAGGGACTAAAGCGGGGTTCACAGATACGCAGTATTTT.

The genes are TRBV11-2 and TRBJ1-5; D gene unclear. Germline V gene sequence: CDR1 SGHAT, CDR2 FQNNGV. V was cut by 1 base and J by 1 base, with 8 bases left in between. There are 15 residues in the CDR3. The CDR3, as DNA: TGTGCCAGCAGCTTAGCCCCCGGGAGCAATCAGCCCCAGCATTTT. Its protein is CASSLAPGSNQPQHF.

This clone was seen only once. CDR3: CASSPGRPNNQPQHF. CDR3 DNA: TGTGCCAGCAGTCCGGGACGGCCAAATAATCAGCCCCAGCATTTT. The gene calls are TRBV6-5 and TRBJ1-5, with a possible D match to TRBD1 (5 bases). Trimming shortened V by 5 bases and J by 4 bases, and 15 bases separated the two germline ends. The CDR3 contains 15 residues. In germline, CDR1 is MNHEY, CDR2 SVGAGI.

The chain has TRBV5-1 and TRBJ1-6, with D unresolved. CDR1 and CDR2 (germline): SGHRS, YFSETQ. V lost 0 bases and J lost 6, with 7 bases in between. The CDR3 has 14 residues. DNA of the CDR3: TGCGCCAGCAGCTTGGAGGGAATTAATTCACCCCTCCACTTT. It translates to CASSLEGINSPLHF.

V is TRBV27 and J is TRBJ2-2; D remains ambiguous. V dropped 1 base and J dropped 6 bases, with 6 bases sitting between them. The CDR3 is made up of 13 amino acids. Germline CDR1 MNHEY, CDR2 SMNVEV (reference sequence). The CDR3 DNA follows: TGTGCCAGCAGTTTATTTTCGGCCGGGGAGCTGTTTTTT. Protein sequence: CASSLFSAGELFF.

This rearrangement joins TRBV28 to TRBJ2-7; TRBD2 matches at 8 bases. The CDR3 sequence is 19 residues long. V dropped 5 bases and J dropped 5; count of bases not matched to a gene: 23. The V gene's germline CDR1 is MDHEN and CDR2 SYDVKM. The CDR3 DNA is TGTGCCAGCAGTCCCATCATGAATAGCGGGATTCGGGAGGGCGACGAGCAGTACTTC. It yields the protein CASSPIMNSGIREGDEQYF. The whole variable domain, remainder taken from reference TRBV28 and TRBJ2-7, is DVKVTQSSRYLVKRTGEKVFLECVQDMDHENMFWYRQDPGLGLRLIYFSYDVKMKEKGDIPEGYSVSREKKERFSLILESASTNQTSMYLCASSPIMNSGIREGDEQYFGPGTRLTVT.

CDR3 in DNA: TGTGCCACCAGTGACCCGGGACAGGGGGGAGAGACCCAGTACTTC. Encoded protein: CATSDPGQGGETQYF. The chain uses TRBV24-1 and TRBJ2-5; 11 bases are shared with TRBD1. This CDR3 region has 15 residues. CDR1 is KGHDR, CDR2 SFDVKD, per germline. The V gene end was trimmed by 4 bases and the J gene end by 4 bases; junction bases not matched to a gene: 4.

J is TRBJ2-7 and V is TRBV30; D is unclear. CDR1 GTSNPN and CDR2 SVGIG come from the germline V gene (reference sequence). The CDR3 covers 13 residues. Trimming removed 2 bases from V and 1 base from J, with 9 bases in between. The CDR3 region is CAWSRYRSYEQYF. CDR3 nucleotide sequence: TGTGCCTGGAGTCGATACAGATCCTACGAGCAGTACTTC.

The chain uses TRBV7-3 and TRBJ2-3; TRBD2 matches at 8 bases. The trim removed 2 bases at V and 8 bases at J, leaving 12 bases unmatched. The CDR3 sequence is 16 residues long. The V gene's germline CDR1 is SGHTA and CDR2 FQGTGA. For the CDR3, the DNA is TGTGCCAGCAGCTTACTCGCGGGGGGATCCCCAGCTACGCAGTATTTT. Amino acids: CASSLLAGGSPATQYF.

CDR3: CASSSGGANTEAFF. Here the CDR3 DNA reads TGTGCCAGCAGCTCAGGGGGCGCGAACACTGAAGCTTTCTTT. The chain couples TRBV5-4 to TRBJ1-1; 8 bases are a match to TRBD1. Germline V gives CDR1 SGHNT, CDR2 YYREEE (reference sequence). The V gene end was trimmed by 3 bases and the J gene end by 1 base; junction bases not matched to a gene: 2. This CDR3 spans 14 amino acids.

The chain links TRBV3-1 (or the pseudogene TRBV3-2) to TRBJ2-4; no definite D call. With 3 bases removed from V and 3 bases from J, the gap between germline ends came to 6 bases. Germline CDR1 LGHDT, CDR2 YNNKEL (reference sequence). The CDR3 extends over 13 amino acids. CDR3: CASSHDFKNIQYF. The CDR3 DNA sequence: TGTGCCAGCAGCCATGATTTCAAAAACATTCAGTACTTC.

The chain recombines TRBV19 with TRBJ2-3; D remains ambiguous. The CDR3 has 13 residues. From germline, CDR1 is LNHDA and CDR2 SQIVND (reference sequence). V dropped 7 bases and J dropped 2 bases, with 10 bases sitting between them. CDR3 sequence (DNA): TGTGCCAGTAACTCCCTAGACACAGATACGCAGTATTTT. This gives the protein CASNSLDTDTQYF.

The V and J genes are TRBV5-8 and TRBJ2-1, with TRBD1 matching over 9 bases. Trimming took 4 bases from V and 7 from J; bases not matched to a gene: 12. Germline V gene sequence: CDR1 SGHTS, CDR2 YDEGEE. The CDR3 totals 16 residues. The CDR3 nucleotides read TGTGCCAGCAGCATAACAGGGGGCCCTGTTCAGAATGAGCAGTTCTTC. This encodes CASSITGGPVQNEQFF.

CDR3 coding DNA: TGCGCCAGCCGCCGGGCGGCTCTCCAAGAGACCCAGTACTTC. Its translation is CASRRAALQETQYF. V usage is TRBV5-1 and J usage is TRBJ2-5; D uncertain. CDR3 length equals 14 residues. Germline assignment: CDR1 SGHRS and CDR2 YFSETQ. Trimming removed 7 bases from V and 1 base from J, with 14 bases in between.

The chain recombines TRBV5-1 with TRBJ2-5; 7 bases fit TRBD1. The CDR3 is 15 amino acids. Germline lookup yields CDR1 SGHRS and CDR2 YFSETQ. J gave up 5 bases and V 0 bases, and 7 bases lay outside the gene matches. CDR3 residues: CASSLAQGVPETQYF. The CDR3 nucleotides read TGCGCCAGCAGCTTGGCTCAGGGGGTACCGGAGACCCAGTACTTC.

The chain uses TRBV3-1 (or the pseudogene TRBV3-2) and TRBJ1-5; D gene unclear. V was shortened by 4 bases and J by 3 bases, with 13 bases between the two germline ends. The CDR3 spans 15 residues. Germline V lookup: CDR1 LGHDT, CDR2 YNNKEL (reference sequence). The CDR3 is CASSPEAGNNQPQHF. DNA for the CDR3: TGTGCCAGCAGCCCAGAGGCAGGAAACAATCAGCCCCAGCATTTT.

This clone has just a few counts. The sample carries other DNA sequences with the same CDR3. The chain employs TRBV7-9 and TRBJ2-3; no firm D call. This CDR3 region has 12 residues. Germline CDR1 and CDR2: SEHNR and FQNEAQ (reference sequence). Trimming removed 5 bases at V and 0 bases at J, with 3 bases between. This CDR3 is CASSLSTDTQYF. The CDR3 DNA is TGTGCCAGCAGCCTTAGCACAGATACGCAGTATTTT. The full variable domain, in which reference TRBV7-9 and TRBJ2-3 provide the parts outside the CDR3, is DTGVSQNPRHKITKRGQNVTFRCDPISEHNRLYWYRQTLGQGPEFLTYFQNEAQLEKSRLLSDRFSAERPKGSFSTLEIQRTEQGDSAMYLCASSLSTDTQYFGPGTRLTVL.

The rearrangement links TRBV4-2 to TRBJ1-2; tentatively, D is TRBD1 (6 bases). This CDR3 region has 17 residues. Looked up from germline, CDR1 is LGHNA and CDR2 is YNFKEQ. The V end was cut by 0 bases, the J end by 6 bases, with 20 bases between. CDR3 coding DNA: TGTGCCAGCAGCCAAGAGAGTATCGTCAGGGGCTCGGATGGCTACACCTTC. This sequence encodes CASSQESIVRGSDGYTF.

The chain joins TRBV7-9 to TRBJ1-1; no clear D gene. Trimming removed 6 bases at V and 5 bases at J, with 19 bases between. CDR1 and CDR2 from the germline V gene are SEHNR and FQNEAQ (reference sequence). CDR3 length equals 15 residues. The CDR3 DNA is TGTGCCAGCAGAGATCATTCTTGGGGTGGGACTGAAGCTTTCTTT. This gives the protein CASRDHSWGGTEAFF.

The count of this clone is one. V usage is TRBV6-1 and J usage is TRBJ1-1, with TRBD1 matching over 9 bases. V lost 3 bases and J lost 5; bases outside the gene matches: 7. The CDR3 contains 15 residues. Germline lookup yields CDR1 MNHNS and CDR2 SASEGT. The CDR3 bases are TGTGCCAGCAGTGACCGGACAGGGGTGGCGACTGAAGCTTTCTTT. This translates into CASSDRTGVATEAFF.